These 27 T cell receptor beta chains share one sample of origin, sequenced in a study of spatial heterogeneity in lung cancer. Time point here: sample taken at primary tumor resection. The study, taken as a whole, reports: The number of expanded tumor alpha and beta chains correlated with mutation number.

TCRdb re-called the 5' RACE reads through MiXCR, storing one row per CDR3 protein. In the table there are fewer than 20,000 distinct CDR3 sequences, 7% to 8% of which are singletons. These receptors' antigens are unknown. This sample comprised lung tumor tissue, obtained at surgery. The source of these receptors is a female donor with early-stage non-small cell lung cancer.

This clonotype appeared many times. The chain carries TRBV27 and TRBJ2-4; TRBD1 aligns across 10 bases. Trimming at V came to 7 bases and at J to 3 bases, leaving 15 bases not matched to a gene. The germline gives CDR1 MNHEY, CDR2 SMNVEV (reference sequence). CDR3 length: 18 amino acids. CDR3 protein: CASTTTGTGAGGKNIQYF. CDR3 coding DNA: TGTGCCAGCACCACAACCGGGACAGGGGCAGGAGGCAAAAACATTCAGTACTTC.

This clonotype was recorded at least ten times. The V and J genes are TRBV5-1 and TRBJ1-2; D gene uncertain. The germline V gene has CDR1 SGHRS and CDR2 YFSETQ. The CDR3 runs 14 residues. Trimming left V 2 bases short and J 0 bases short, with 8 bases between. This CDR3 is CASSFGGTNYGYTF. In nucleotides, the CDR3 is TGCGCCAGCAGCTTTGGAGGAACTAACTATGGCTACACCTTC.

This clonotype was counted many times. The genes are TRBV12-5 and TRBJ1-1, with unresolved D. CDR3 length equals 13 residues. The V and J ends lost 1 base and 1 base respectively, with 4 bases between them. Germline assignment: CDR1 LGHNT and CDR2 FRNRAP. CDR3: CASGLDGNTEAFF. CDR3 sequence (DNA): TGTGCTAGTGGTTTGGATGGGAACACTGAAGCTTTCTTT.

This clonotype was seen a few times. This chain connects TRBV2 to TRBJ1-6, with D uncertain. V was clipped by 3 bases and J by 7 bases, with 19 bases between them. Germline CDR1 is SNHLY and CDR2 is FYNNEI. This CDR3 spans 17 amino acids. The CDR3 protein is CASSENRRRRHNSPLHF. CDR3 sequence (DNA): TGTGCCAGCAGTGAGAACCGTCGACGCCGACACAATTCACCCCTCCACTTT.

This clonotype rates as medium-sized. The chain is built from TRBV7-2 and TRBJ2-3; D might be TRBD2 (5 bases). This CDR3 contains 16 residues. The ends were cut back, 1 base at V and 1 base at J, with 12 bases in the middle. CDR1 SGHTA and CDR2 FQGNSA come from the germline V gene. The chain's CDR3 is CASSLGQTMGTDTQYF. The CDR3, as DNA: TGTGCCAGCAGCTTAGGTCAGACTATGGGCACAGATACGCAGTATTTT.

In this sample, this clonotype turned up many times. The chain recombines TRBV12-3 or TRBV12-4 with TRBJ2-2, with 10 bases aligning to TRBD2. The CDR3 length is 17 residues. V lost 4 bases, J lost 4 bases, and 9 bases stayed unmatched. In DNA form, the CDR3 reads TGTGCCAGCAGTTCCTATCCAGCGGGGGGGCTCACCGGGGAGCTGTTTTTT. Its protein is CASSSYPAGGLTGELFF.

Concerning this clonotype: This may come from a read error, since a much larger clone is one base off. J is TRBJ1-5 and V is TRBV12-3 or TRBV12-4; D gene uncertain. The CDR3 runs to 12 residues. The CDR3 bases are TGTGCCAGCAGTTCCGGGAATCAGCTCCAGCATTTT. As protein: CASSSGNQLQHF.

This clonotype was observed at least ten times. This rearrangement joins TRBV20-1 to TRBJ2-7, with a weak D call TRBD2 (6 bases). Trimming left V 5 bases short and J 2 bases short, with 10 bases between. Germline loops: CDR1 DFQATT, CDR2 SNEGSKA (reference sequence). The CDR3 runs to 12 residues. The CDR3 protein is CSAPGGTYEQYF. CDR3 sequence (DNA): TGCAGTGCTCCCGGGGGTACCTACGAGCAGTACTTC.

This clonotype was observed many times. The chain links TRBV12-3 or TRBV12-4 to TRBJ2-2, with D hard to call. V was shortened by 5 bases and J by 4 bases, with 8 bases between the two germline ends. The CDR3 is 13 amino acids. CDR3 in DNA: TGTGCCAGCAGTGCCTCGGGCACCGGGGAGCTGTTTTTT. Translating it yields CASSASGTGELFF.

The sample holds many counts of this clonotype. CDR3 region: CASSATGLGYEQYF. For the CDR3, the DNA is TGTGCCAGCAGCGCCACAGGGTTGGGATACGAGCAGTACTTC. V usage is TRBV2 and J usage is TRBJ2-7; D perhaps matches TRBD1 (6 bases). V lost 6 bases and J lost 4, with 16 bases in between. This CDR3 is 14 amino acids long. Germline CDR1 SNHLY, CDR2 FYNNEI.

Only a few counts were recorded for this clonotype. This chain uses TRBV9 with TRBJ2-3; D unresolved. Germline V gene data show CDR1 as SGDLS and CDR2 as YYNGEE. V was clipped by 0 bases and J by 3 bases, with 11 bases between them. The CDR3 has 15 amino acids. The CDR3 nucleotides are TGTGCCAGCAGCGTAGGGGGATATTGGACAGATACGCAGTATTTT. Translating gives CASSVGGYWTDTQYF. The complete variable domain, with remaining parts taken from reference TRBV9 and TRBJ2-3, reads DSGVTQTPKHLITATGQRVTLRCSPRSGDLSVYWYQQSLDQGLQFLIQYYNGEERAKGNILERFSAQQFPDLHSELNLSSLELGDSALYFCASSVGGYWTDTQYFGPGTRLTVL.

There are a few counts of this clonotype. This sequence joins TRBV3-1 and TRBJ1-4; D unresolved. The CDR3 spans 15 residues. From germline, CDR1 is LGHDT and CDR2 YNNKEL (reference sequence). Trimming took 1 base from V and 3 from J, leaving 9 bases between them. CDR3 sequence: CASSQVGEANEKLFF. The CDR3 coding sequence is TGTGCCAGCAGCCAAGTCGGGGAGGCTAATGAAAAACTGTTTTTT.

This clonotype was seen more than once but under ten times. This chain links TRBV2 with TRBJ2-5; the match to TRBD2 covers 9 bases. Per germline, CDR1 SNHLY and CDR2 FYNNEI. The CDR3 length is 13 residues. V gave up 7 bases and J gave up 4 bases; unmatched junction bases: 4. The CDR3 DNA reads TGTGCCAGCAAGGCGGGGGGGATAGAGACCCAGTACTTC. This encodes CASKAGGIETQYF. Full variable domain (rest looked up from reference TRBV2 and TRBJ2-5): EPEVTQTPSHQVTQMGQEVILRCVPISNHLYFYWYRQILGQKVEFLVSFYNNEISEKSEIFDDQFSVERPDGSNFTLKIRSTKLEDSAMYFCASKAGGIETQYFGPGTRLLVL.

CDR3 residues: CASSRTDRENSPLHF. The DNA for the CDR3 is TGTGCCAGCAGCCGAACAGACAGGGAAAATTCACCCCTCCACTTT. The J gene is TRBJ1-6, the V gene TRBV7-2; 7 nucleotides line up with TRBD1. This CDR3 has 15 amino acids. Germline-derived CDR1 and CDR2 are SGHTA and FQGNSA. The ends lost 5 bases at V and 7 bases at J; junction bases unmatched: 8.

The rearrangement joins TRBV28 to TRBJ1-2, with TRBD1 identical over 7 bases. This CDR3 has 13 residues. In germline, CDR1 is MDHEN, CDR2 SYDVKM. With V trimmed by 2 bases and J by 6 bases, 3 bases remained unmatched. The CDR3 DNA follows: TGTGCCAGCAGTTTAGACAGGGTCCATGGCTACACCTTC. As protein: CASSLDRVHGYTF.

The chain recombines TRBV18 with TRBJ1-5; a weak D match, TRBD1 (5 bases). In germline, CDR1 is KGHSH, CDR2 LQKENI. The CDR3 totals 17 residues. V was cut by 2 bases and J by 2 bases, with 16 bases left in between. CDR3 amino acids: CASSPVDSGMGNQPQHF. The CDR3 DNA is TGTGCCAGCTCACCAGTCGACTCAGGGATGGGCAATCAGCCCCAGCATTTT.

This clonotype was observed many times. The genes are TRBV3-1 and TRBJ2-7; D gene uncertain. Trimming left V 4 bases short and J 1 base short, with 2 bases between. Germline V gene sequence: CDR1 LGHDT, CDR2 YNNKEL (reference sequence). The CDR3 length is 11 residues. CDR3 loop: CASSRSYEQYF. CDR3 bases: TGTGCCAGCAGCCGATCCTACGAGCAGTACTTC.

In this sample, this clonotype turned up many times. The chain is built from TRBV7-2 and TRBJ2-1; unclear D gene. The germline V gene encodes CDR1 SGHTA and CDR2 FQGNSA. The V end lost 3 bases, the J end lost 2 bases, and 14 bases lay between the germline ends. This CDR3 has 16 residues. The CDR3 loop is CASSFIASQTYNEQFF. The CDR3 coding sequence is TGTGCCAGCAGCTTCATAGCTTCGCAAACCTACAATGAGCAGTTCTTC.

This clonotype is medium-sized. CDR3 coding DNA: TGTGCCAGCAGCGCCCAACAGGGTAACACTGAAGCTTTCTTT. As protein: CASSAQQGNTEAFF. The chain links TRBV12-3 or TRBV12-4 to TRBJ1-1; D may be TRBD1 (6 bases). This CDR3 has 14 amino acids. The V end was cut by 6 bases, the J end by 2 bases, with 13 bases between.

This clonotype was picked up many times. The DNA of the CDR3 is TGCAGCGTTGAAAGCGGGGACGGGGAGCAGTACTTC. Protein product: CSVESGDGEQYF. The J gene is TRBJ2-7, the V gene TRBV29-1, with TRBD2 matching 7 bases. Germline V CDR1 and CDR2: SQVTM, ANQGSEA. The V segment lost 2 bases and the J segment 7 bases; nucleotides outside the gene matches: 5. There are 12 residues in the CDR3.

This clonotype came up a few times. The genes are TRBV29-1 and TRBJ2-5; D uncertain. Germline V gene data show CDR1 as SQVTM and CDR2 as ANQGSEA. The CDR3 sequence is 13 residues long. The V end lost 1 base, the J end lost 5 bases, and 11 bases lay between the germline ends. The CDR3 sequence: CSVEGGRRETQYF. In DNA, the CDR3 is TGCAGCGTTGAAGGTGGGCGGCGGGAGACCCAGTACTTC.

This clonotype showed up many times. This chain uses TRBV5-1 with TRBJ2-7, with a tentative D call TRBD2 (7 bases). V lost 0 bases, J lost 2 bases, and 12 bases lay in between. The V gene's germline CDR1 is SGHRS and CDR2 YFSETQ. The CDR3 has 15 residues. CDR3 loop: CASSLAGGLTYEQYF. The CDR3 DNA is TGCGCCAGCAGCTTGGCGGGGGGCCTCACCTACGAGCAGTACTTC.

This clonotype showed up just a few times. The rearrangement joins TRBV24-1 to TRBJ2-7; maybe TRBD1 (7 bases). CDR1 and CDR2 from the germline V gene are KGHDR and SFDVKD. Trimming pared 5 bases from V and 0 bases from J, leaving 13 bases between. The CDR3 extends over 15 amino acids. The CDR3 reads CATSGNRGLSYEQYF. DNA of the CDR3: TGTGCCACCAGTGGCAACAGGGGACTCTCCTACGAGCAGTACTTC.

This clonotype has ten or more counts. J is TRBJ2-7 and V is TRBV7-9; 7 nucleotides agree with TRBD1. The CDR3 consists of 16 residues. Germline CDR1 SEHNR, CDR2 FQNEAQ (reference sequence). Trimming at V came to 5 bases and at J to 0 bases, leaving 10 bases not matched to a gene. The CDR3 loop is CASSRDRSQSSYEQYF. CDR3 DNA sequence: TGTGCCAGCAGCCGGGACAGATCTCAAAGCTCCTACGAGCAGTACTTC.

This clonotype was found a few times. This chain links TRBV12-5 with TRBJ2-5; D remains unclear. The CDR3 sequence is 17 residues long. V shed 7 bases and J shed 0 bases, with 21 bases lying between them. Looked up from germline, CDR1 is LGHNT and CDR2 is FRNRAP. CDR3 residues: CASAAVRAAFYQETQYF. DNA of the CDR3: TGTGCTAGTGCCGCCGTACGGGCAGCTTTTTACCAAGAGACCCAGTACTTC.

The chain is built from TRBV11-1 and TRBJ2-7, with 12 bases lining up with TRBD2. V dropped 5 bases and J dropped 3; count of bases not matched to a gene: 5. This CDR3 comprises 15 residues. Germline CDR1 SGHAT, CDR2 FQDESV (reference sequence). CDR3 loop: CASSRTSGAFYEQYF. The DNA for the CDR3 is TGTGCCAGCAGCCGGACTAGCGGGGCCTTCTACGAGCAGTACTTC.

The chain recombines TRBV12-2 with TRBJ1-5; the D call in the table, TRBD1, was not verified against the DNA. TRBV12-2 is a documented pseudogene. The length of the CDR3 is 15 residues. The CDR3 is CASRPQPGPPQPQHF. DNA for the CDR3: TGTGCAAGTCGCCCACAACCGGGACCCCCCCAGCCCCAGCATTTT.